This T cell receptor beta chain stems from a study of spatial heterogeneity in lung cancer (dated by TCRdb to between 2018 and 2021). Broadly, across the study: Beta-chain transcripts were consistently detected in greater numbers than alpha-chain transcripts, which likely reflected higher beta-chain transcript abundance. In the raw uncorrected reads, each unique combination of TCR and UMI appeared more than ten times on average. TCR alpha and beta repertoires were quantitatively compared across multiple tumor regions, matched nontumor lung and blood in non-small cell lung cancer. TCR repertoire features were related to nonsynonymous mutation counts determined by whole-exome sequencing of tumor tissue. Both alpha and beta chains were TCR-sequenced in about 240 tumor regions, roughly 70 matched nontumor lung samples and 55 to 60 PBMC samples obtained at surgery.

The CDR3 runs 13 residues from the cysteine to the phenylalanine. The only DNA kept is the CDR3, 39 bases in frame from the first base. The germline V gene encodes CDR1 MNHEY and CDR2 SVGEGT. V is reduced by 6 bases and J by 2 bases, leaving a spacing of 8 bases between them. The method behind the library was 5' RACE. The reads were generated on a NextSeq 500. In the TCR library protocol, a unique molecular identifier was attached to each TCR cDNA molecule so that PCR and sequencing errors could be corrected. The paper's data handling went like this. Decombinator tools were used for TCR identification, UMI-based error correction and CDR3 extraction. TCRs above a frequency of 2 per 1,000, corresponding to the top 1% of the tumor frequency distribution, were defined as expanded. Rényi diversity was computed with the R vegan package after subsampling each repertoire 100 times to 5,000 TCRs. CDR3 similarity networks were constructed using string-kernel similarity of amino acid triplets, with links drawn between CDR3s whose pairwise similarity was above 0.82. The raw public data were reprocessed by TCRdb itself: fastp quality trimming at Q25, MiXCR clonotype calling, in-frame beta chains only. A single entry per CDR3 protein holds the most common genes and DNA from its merged rows. For this entry, the V and J calls and clone size follow TCRdb and not the study's own pipeline. A total of about 36,000 distinct CDR3 sequences appear in this sample, approximately 5.2% of them only once. Of the sample, 29% falls within the top ten clones.

What the time point label conveys for this sample: sample taken at primary tumor resection. TCR sequencing used whole RNA extracted from tumor and nontumor lung tissue, or from cryopreserved PBMC samples, without cell sorting. The donors were fewer than 90 patients from the lung TRACERx cohort who had early-stage, untreated non-small cell lung cancer. Patients were selected for TCR sequencing only if sufficient RNA was available from at least two tumor regions. About this clonotype itself: Its recognized antigen is unknown. Within one base of it there is no much larger clone, and no base qualities were kept.

Broad study findings and their caveats: Ubiquitous expanded tumor TCRs showed up in blood more often at tumor resection than at routine follow-up. Confirming at a functional level the hypothesis that regional TCRs recognize regional mutations was considered to require additional single-cell paired TCR alpha and beta sequencing.

This clonotype was obtained from a female donor with early-stage non-small cell lung cancer. The sequenced sample was PBMCs, obtained at surgery. The V gene is TRBV6-2 or TRBV6-3 and the J gene is TRBJ1-5, with the D gene not clear enough to name. The CDR3 corresponds to CASRADGNQPQHF. The sequenced DNA: TGTGCCAGCAGAGCGGACGGCAATCAGCCCCAGCATTTT.